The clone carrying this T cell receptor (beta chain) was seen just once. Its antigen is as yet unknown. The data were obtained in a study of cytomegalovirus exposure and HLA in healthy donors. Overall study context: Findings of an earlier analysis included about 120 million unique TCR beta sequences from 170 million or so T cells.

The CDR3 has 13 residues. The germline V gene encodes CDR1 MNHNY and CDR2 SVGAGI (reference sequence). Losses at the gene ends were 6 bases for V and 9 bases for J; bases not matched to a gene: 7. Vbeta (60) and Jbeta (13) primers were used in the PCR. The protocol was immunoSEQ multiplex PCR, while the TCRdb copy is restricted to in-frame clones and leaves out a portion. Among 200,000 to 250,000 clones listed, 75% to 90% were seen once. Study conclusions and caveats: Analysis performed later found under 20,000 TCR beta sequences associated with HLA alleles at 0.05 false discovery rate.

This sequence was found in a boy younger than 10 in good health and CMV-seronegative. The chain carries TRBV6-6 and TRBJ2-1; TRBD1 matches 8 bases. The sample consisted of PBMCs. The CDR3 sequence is CASSQTGVSEQFF. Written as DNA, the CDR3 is TGTGCCAGCAGCCAGACAGGGGTGAGTGAGCAGTTCTTC.